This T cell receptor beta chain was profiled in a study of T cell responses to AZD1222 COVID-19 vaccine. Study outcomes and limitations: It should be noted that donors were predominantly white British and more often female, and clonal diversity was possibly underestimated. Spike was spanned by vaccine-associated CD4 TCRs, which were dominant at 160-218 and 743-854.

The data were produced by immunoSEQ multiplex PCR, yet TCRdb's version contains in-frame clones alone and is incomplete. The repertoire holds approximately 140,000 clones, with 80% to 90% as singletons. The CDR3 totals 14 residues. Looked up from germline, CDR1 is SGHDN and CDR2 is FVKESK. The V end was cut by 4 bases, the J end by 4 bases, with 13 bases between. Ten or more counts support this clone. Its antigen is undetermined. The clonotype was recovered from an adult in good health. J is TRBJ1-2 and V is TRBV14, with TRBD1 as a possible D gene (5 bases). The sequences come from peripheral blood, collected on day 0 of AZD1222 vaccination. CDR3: CASSPLGGSYGYTF. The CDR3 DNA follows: TGTGCCAGCAGCCCGCTGGGGGGGAGCTATGGCTACACCTTC.